This is a list of T cell receptor beta chains from one sample in a study of T cells in Graves' hyperthyroidism and ophthalmopathy. TCRdb reanalysed the multiplex PCR reads using MiXCR and keeps one entry per CDR3 protein. The repertoire holds more than 500,000 distinct CDR3 sequences, with under 20% as singletons. Sequenced material: blood. The receptors were sampled from a woman aged 30 to 39 with Graves' hyperthyroidism. Each CDR3 is given with its conserved first and last residue.

J | V | CDR3
TRBJ1-1 | TRBV18 | CASSPLSGTEAFF
TRBJ2-5 | TRBV28 | CASRTGLWETQYF
TRBJ2-2 | TRBV25-1 | CASSGRTSGRSPSTGELFF
TRBJ1-1 | TRBV18 | CASSPSGQGAVTEAFF
TRBJ2-3 | TRBV29-1 | CSGLLLDRVSDTQYF
TRBJ1-1 | TRBV29-1 | CSVDSGGGEAFF
TRBJ1-1 | TRBV4-1 | CASSQGDPAGTGREEAFF
TRBJ1-1 | TRBV6-6 | CASSYSGARTEAFF
TRBJ1-1 | TRBV2 | CASSETGDNTEAFF
TRBJ2-7 | TRBV6-2/TRBV6-3 | CASSWRPGQGSEQYF
TRBJ2-1 | TRBV5-1 | CASSPGGASGNNEQFF
TRBJ2-1 | TRBV6-5 | CASSYPPGHRSPSYNEQFF
TRBJ2-7 | TRBV30 | CVAGTSYEQYF
TRBJ1-1 | TRBV28 | CASRLLDRDDEAFF
TRBJ1-2 | TRBV6-1 | CASTWTANYGYTF
TRBJ2-1 | TRBV20-1 | CSAIGTSGSDNEQFF
TRBJ2-1 | TRBV6-1 | CASSEVGRGSNEQFF
TRBJ2-5 | TRBV11-1 | CASSLDTRRETQYF
TRBJ1-2 | TRBV9 | CASSVAHGQGLYTF
TRBJ2-1 | TRBV3-1 | CASSRGTGSYNEQFF
TRBJ2-7 | TRBV7-8 | CASSFGQGMAYEQYF
TRBJ2-1 | TRBV7-9 | CASSSFRGPAHNEQFF
TRBJ1-5 | TRBV19 | CASTFGSSNQPQHF
TRBJ2-1 | TRBV12-3/TRBV12-4 | CASSLPLQLVREQFF
TRBJ2-1 | TRBV28 | CASTLGALLDNEQFF
TRBJ2-7 | TRBV11-2 | CASSSTQNYEQYF
TRBJ1-1 | TRBV5-1 | CASSAGTEVTGAFF
TRBJ2-5 | TRBV10-3 | CAIRDREETQYF